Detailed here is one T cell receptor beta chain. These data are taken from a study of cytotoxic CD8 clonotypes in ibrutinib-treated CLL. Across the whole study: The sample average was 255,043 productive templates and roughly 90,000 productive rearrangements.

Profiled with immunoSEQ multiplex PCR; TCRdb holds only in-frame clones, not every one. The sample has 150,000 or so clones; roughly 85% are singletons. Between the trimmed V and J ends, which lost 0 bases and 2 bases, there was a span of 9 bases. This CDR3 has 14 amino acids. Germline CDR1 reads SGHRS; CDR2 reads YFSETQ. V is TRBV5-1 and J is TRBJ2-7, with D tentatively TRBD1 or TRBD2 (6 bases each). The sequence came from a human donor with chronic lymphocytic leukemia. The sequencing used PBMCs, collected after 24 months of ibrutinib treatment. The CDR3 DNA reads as TGCGCCAGCAGCTTGGAGGGGGGAACCTACGAGCAGTACTTC. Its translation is CASSLEGGTYEQYF.